This T cell receptor beta chain was documented in a study of OX40 agonist ivuxolimab in advanced cancers. The wider study: As their treatment, patients were administered ivuxolimab, an agonistic anti-OX40 (CD134) antibody. Antecedent anti-PD-1, anti-PD-L1 or anti-CTLA-4 therapy was permissible, with under 50% having received some.

From germline, CDR1 is SGHKS and CDR2 YYEKEE (reference sequence). The CDR3 is 13 residues long. V lost 2 bases and J lost 6, with 8 bases in between. Repertoires were generated with immunoSEQ multiplex PCR, while TCRdb's copy carries only in-frame clones and drops some. Seen here are tens of thousands of clones, 92% observed once, and the top ten hold approximately 9.3%. V and J are TRBV5-5 and TRBJ2-2; no clear D. The clonotype comes from an adult with an advanced solid tumor such as melanoma, head and neck, liver or kidney cancer. Material: CD4+ or CD8+ T cells sorted from blood, obtained in a trial of the OX40 agonist ivuxolimab. In nucleotides, the CDR3 is TGTGCCAGCAGCTTCTCGAGCGCCGGGGAGCTGTTTTTT. It encodes CASSFSSAGELFF.